The 21 T cell receptor beta chains in this list originate from one sample, sequenced in a study of shared clonotypes between healthy human individuals. Clones were read by immunoSEQ multiplex PCR, and TCRdb kept only the in-frame ones, dropping some. The sample carries 2 million to 2.5 million clones, approximately 95% recorded once. The sample was naive CD4+ T cells from PBMCs. The subset denotes: CD45RA+ positively selected. These receptors all stem from a man between 18 and 35 years old in good health. Some clones in this sample may be carry-over from other donors' samples.

The J gene is TRBJ1-4, the V gene TRBV5-6, with D uncertain. Between the trimmed V and J ends, which lost 0 bases and 0 bases, there was a span of 6 bases. This CDR3 spans 15 amino acids. Germline-derived CDR1 and CDR2 are SGHDT and YYEEEE. CDR3 in amino acids: CASSLVGTTNEKLFF. In nucleotides, the CDR3 is TGTGCCAGCAGCTTGGTGGGCACAACTAATGAAAAACTGTTTTTT.

This sequence joins TRBV6-1 and TRBJ1-1; D perhaps matches TRBD1 (5 bases). The CDR3 contains 13 residues. V was shortened by 3 bases and J by 4 bases, with 9 bases between the two germline ends. From germline, CDR1 is MNHNS and CDR2 SASEGT. CDR3 in DNA: TGTGCCAGCAGTGATGACAGTGTCACTGAAGCTTTCTTT. It translates to CASSDDSVTEAFF.

The chain is built from TRBV2 and TRBJ1-4; tentative D call: TRBD1 (5 bases). Looked up from germline, CDR1 is SNHLY and CDR2 is FYNNEI. V was pared by 7 bases and J by 10 bases, with 10 bases between. This CDR3 has 11 amino acids. Here the CDR3 reads CASTVGGKLFF. CDR3 DNA: TGTGCCAGCACGGTTGGGGGAAAACTGTTTTTT. Full variable domain (missing parts from reference TRBV2 and TRBJ1-4): EPEVTQTPSHQVTQMGQEVILRCVPISNHLYFYWYRQILGQKVEFLVSFYNNEISEKSEIFDDQFSVERPDGSNFTLKIRSTKLEDSAMYFCASTVGGKLFFGSGTQLSVL.

For this clone: Other nucleotide sequences from this sample produce the same CDR3. The rearrangement joins TRBV6-5 to TRBJ2-7; 10 bases fit TRBD1. This CDR3 spans 15 amino acids. V trimming: 6 bases; J trimming: 3 bases; junction bases outside the gene matches: 8. CDR1 and CDR2 (germline): MNHEY, SVGAGI. In DNA form, the CDR3 reads TGTGCCAGCAGCTACCGGGACAGGGGATTCTACGAGCAGTACTTC. As protein: CASSYRDRGFYEQYF.

V and J are TRBV2 and TRBJ2-1; 9 bases map to TRBD1. Trimming took 4 bases from V and 12 from J; bases not matched to a gene: 10. Per the germline V gene, CDR1 is SNHLY and CDR2 is FYNNEI. The CDR3 totals 14 residues. CDR3 nucleotide sequence: TGTGCCAGCAGTGCGGGACAGGGCGGACTTTGGCAGTTCTTC. Translating it yields CASSAGQGGLWQFF.

This clone was seen once. The genes are TRBV30 and TRBJ2-1; 13 positions match TRBD2. CDR3 length: 13 amino acids. Per germline, CDR1 GTSNPN and CDR2 SVGIG (reference sequence). The J segment lost 10 bases and the V segment lost 5 bases, leaving 5 bases of the junction unmatched. DNA for the CDR3: TGTGCCTGGCGACTAGCGGGGGGCTTGGAGCAGTTCTTC. This translates into CAWRLAGGLEQFF.

This clone was seen only once. J is TRBJ1-1 and V is TRBV5-6; 7 bases line up with TRBD1. This CDR3 region has 13 residues. Trimming at V came to 4 bases and at J to 5 bases, leaving 5 bases not matched to a gene. Germline-derived CDR1 and CDR2 are SGHDT and YYEEEE. For the CDR3, the DNA is TGTGCCAGCAGCCGGGACAGTGGGACTGAAGCTTTCTTT. Amino acid sequence: CASSRDSGTEAFF.

V usage is TRBV9 and J usage is TRBJ2-1, with 7 nucleotides matching TRBD2. V was clipped by 1 base and J by 12 bases; unmatched bases: 19. The CDR3 totals 17 residues. From germline, CDR1 is SGDLS and CDR2 YYNGEE. The CDR3 DNA follows: TGTGCCAGCAGCGTAAGTGTCGGAGCGGGATCTCCCTACCCGCAGTTCTTC. It specifies CASSVSVGAGSPYPQFF.

This chain connects TRBV27 to TRBJ2-2; D is perhaps TRBD1 (5 bases). V was shortened by 5 bases and J by 4 bases, with 14 bases between the two germline ends. CDR1 MNHEY and CDR2 SMNVEV come from the germline V gene (reference sequence). The CDR3 spans 15 residues. The CDR3 region is CASSRGMRTTGELFF. The CDR3 region has the DNA TGTGCCAGCAGTAGGGGTATGCGTACCACCGGGGAGCTGTTTTTT.

This chain connects TRBV5-5 to TRBJ2-7; no clear D gene. Germline CDR1 is SGHKS and CDR2 is YYEKEE (reference sequence). V was shortened by 4 bases and J by 3 bases, with 14 bases between the two germline ends. CDR3 size: 14 residues. The CDR3 DNA follows: TGTGCCAGCAGCCGCCCGACACAATACTACGAGCAGTACTTC. This gives the protein CASSRPTQYYEQYF.

The chain employs TRBV29-1 and TRBJ2-5; 8 positions match TRBD1. V lost 6 bases to trimming and J lost 5 bases; unmatched junction nucleotides: 8. This CDR3 is 13 amino acids long. The germline V gene has CDR1 SQVTM and CDR2 ANQGSEA. The CDR3 reads CSVERQGWETQYF. The CDR3 nucleotides are TGCAGCGTCGAAAGACAGGGGTGGGAGACCCAGTACTTC.

The genes are TRBV11-2 and TRBJ2-7; 9 nucleotides match TRBD1. The V gene's germline CDR1 is SGHAT and CDR2 FQNNGV. This CDR3 has 17 residues. V was clipped by 5 bases and J by 2 bases; unmatched bases: 13. The CDR3 nucleotides are TGTGCCAGCAGCACAAGACAGGGGGGAGTTTCCCCCTACGAGCAGTACTTC. Its translation: CASSTRQGGVSPYEQYF.

This clone was detected a few times. The identical CDR3 is also encoded by other nucleotide sequences in the sample. The chain joins TRBV9 to TRBJ1-2, with D unclear. The V end was cut by 0 bases, the J end by 2 bases, with 5 bases between. Germline CDR1 SGDLS, CDR2 YYNGEE. This CDR3 contains 13 residues. CDR3 region: CASSVDSNYGYTF. In DNA, the CDR3 is TGTGCCAGCAGCGTAGACAGCAACTATGGCTACACCTTC.

The chain has TRBV28 and TRBJ1-2; possible D gene TRBD1, 6 bases. Between the trimmed V and J ends, which lost 1 base and 4 bases, there was a span of 13 bases. The CDR3 extends over 15 amino acids. The germline CDR1 and CDR2 sequences are MDHEN and SYDVKM. The CDR3 region is CASSLFSRGAYGYTF. For the CDR3, the DNA is TGTGCCAGCAGTTTATTCTCCAGGGGCGCCTATGGCTACACCTTC.

The CDR3 bases are TGTGCCAGCTCACCCGTGTTCACCGCGAACACCGGGGAGCTGTTTTTT. This sequence encodes CASSPVFTANTGELFF. The rearrangement links TRBV18 to TRBJ2-2; D is uncertain. Trimming left V 3 bases short and J 0 bases short, with 11 bases between. Germline CDR1 KGHSH, CDR2 LQKENI. The CDR3 runs to 16 residues. Filled out from reference TRBV18 and TRBJ2-2, the complete variable domain reads NAGVMQNPRHLVRRRGQEARLRCSPMKGHSHVYWYRQLPEEGLKFMVYLQKENIIDESGMPKERFSAEFPKEGPSILRIQQVVRGDSAAYFCASSPVFTANTGELFFGEGSRLTVL.

This clone was counted once. This specimen includes other DNA sequences encoding the same CDR3. The genes are TRBV7-9 and TRBJ2-1; D not resolved. Deletions cut 1 base from V and 2 bases from J, with 6 bases between. Germline CDR1 reads SEHNR; CDR2 reads FQNEAQ (reference sequence). The CDR3 has 14 residues. CDR3 in amino acids: CASSLVAAYNEQFF. Written as DNA, the CDR3 is TGTGCCAGCAGCTTAGTGGCGGCCTACAATGAGCAGTTCTTC.

With respect to this clone: One base away lies a much larger clone, so this may be a sequencing read error. Other nucleotide sequences in the sample specify the same CDR3. The rearrangement links TRBV5-1 to TRBJ1-1; perhaps TRBD1 as D (5 bases). Germline values: CDR1 SGHRS, CDR2 YFSETQ. This CDR3 is built from 13 residues. V was shortened by 2 bases and J by 0 bases, with 5 bases between the two germline ends. The DNA of the CDR3 is TGCGCCAGCAGCTTAGGGGTGAACACTGAAGCTTTCTTT. Encoded protein: CASSLGVNTEAFF.

The chain couples TRBV5-1 to TRBJ1-4; no firm D call. The ends were cut back, 2 bases at V and 5 bases at J, with 10 bases in the middle. Germline assignment: CDR1 SGHRS and CDR2 YFSETQ. The CDR3 sequence is 14 residues long. The CDR3 bases are TGCGCCAGCAGCTTTGGTTCCCGAAATGAAAAACTGTTTTTT. Its protein product is CASSFGSRNEKLFF.

The chain has TRBV9 and TRBJ2-3, with D tentatively TRBD1 or TRBD2 (5 bases each). The length of the CDR3 is 13 residues. CDR1 and CDR2 from the germline V gene are SGDLS and YYNGEE. Trimming took 2 bases from V and 6 from J, leaving 10 bases between them. The CDR3 reads CASSVRWGDTQYF. For the CDR3, the DNA is TGTGCCAGCAGCGTCCGTTGGGGGGATACGCAGTATTTT.

The J gene is TRBJ2-7, the V gene TRBV7-2; TRBD2 agrees at 7 bases. Germline V lookup: CDR1 SGHTA, CDR2 FQGNSA. The V and J ends lost 2 bases and 4 bases, in that order; junction bases with no gene match: 11. This CDR3 comprises 16 residues. The CDR3 is CASSLSRASGGYEQYF. The CDR3 DNA sequence: TGTGCCAGCAGCTTAAGCAGGGCTAGCGGAGGATACGAGCAGTACTTC.

This sequence joins TRBV25-1 and TRBJ2-3, with 7 bases that match TRBD2. Trimming cost V 0 bases and J 2 bases; bases outside gene matches: 2. Germline V gene lookup returns CDR1 MGHDK and CDR2 SYGVNS. The CDR3 loop spans 15 amino acids. CDR3 amino acids: CASSEYGLVTDTQYF. CDR3 coding DNA: TGTGCCAGCAGTGAATATGGACTAGTCACAGATACGCAGTATTTT.